This T cell receptor (beta chain) was captured in a study of blood T cells in healthy people across ages. Regarding this clonotype: Its cognate antigen is unknown.

At least 6 micrograms of total RNA were extracted per sample. For the second PCR, which ran for 7 to 11 cycles, a sample-barcoded 5' primer and a J-beta primer mix were used. Each cDNA molecule carried a tag from a template-switch adaptor that contained 12 random nucleotides. CDR3-containing paired-end reads numbering at least 2.5 million came from each sample. Using its own MiXCR run on the 5' RACE reads, TCRdb lists one record per CDR3 protein. This table holds 780,000 or so distinct CDR3 sequences, 56% found once. Study conclusions and caveats: Donors of long life had a larger count of naive CD4+ cells and greater diversity than aged donors.

Sequencing was performed on blood. The receptor comes from a man aged 40-49 years in good health.

The DNA of the CDR3 is TGTGCCAGCAGCCAGGACGGGAGAAATAATTCACCCCTCCACTTT. Encoded protein: CASSQDGRNNSPLHF. This sequence joins TRBV14 and TRBJ1-6, with D hard to call. Germline V gene data show CDR1 as SGHDN and CDR2 as FVKESK. Trimming left V 3 bases short and J 5 bases short, with 11 bases between. This CDR3 has 15 residues.